These T cell receptor beta chains were read from a single sample in a study of response to subunit inactivated influenza vaccine. TCRdb re-analysed the RT-PCR reads in MiXCR, keeping a single row per CDR3 protein. Among around 850,000 distinct CDR3 sequences, approximately 17% were seen once, and the ten largest hold roughly a tenth. This material consisted of PBMCs from blood, taken 5 to 6 days after vaccination. The source of these receptors is a man aged 50-60 years who received an inactivated influenza vaccine. Both conserved end residues are part of each CDR3. The D gene is left open where the match is weak. Size values are once, few and many counts, or a class for expanded clones, and some rows have none.

d_gene,j_gene,abundance,len,v_gene,CDR3aa,CDR3nt
TRBD1,TRBJ2-3,.,15,TRBV6-5,CASSYKGAPTDTQYF,TGTGCCAGCAGTTACAAGGGGGCCCCCACAGATACGCAGTATTTT
.,TRBJ2-2,.,14,TRBV20-1,CSAREDTYSGELFF,TGCAGTGCTAGAGAGGATACTTATTCCGGGGAGCTGTTTTTT
TRBD1,TRBJ2-2,.,16,TRBV5-1,CASSSQGARSTGELFF,TGCGCCAGCAGTTCACAGGGGGCGCGTTCCACCGGGGAGCTGTTTTTT
.,TRBJ2-1,few,16,TRBV6-1,CASRLGIQGTYNEQFF,TGTGCCAGCAGGCTGGGGATACAGGGTACCTACAATGAGCAGTTCTTC
TRBD2,TRBJ2-7,few,19,TRBV10-3,CAISESGGLAGVQGYEQYF,TGTGCCATCAGTGAGTCAGGGGGACTAGCGGGAGTACAGGGCTACGAGCAGTACTTC
.,TRBJ2-7,.,13,TRBV5-1,CASRSSLNYEQYF,TGCGCCAGCAGAAGCTCTCTTAATTACGAGCAGTACTTC
TRBD1,TRBJ2-4,.,18,TRBV18,CASSPYSGQAIAKNIQYF,TGTGCCAGCTCACCTTATTCTGGACAGGCGATTGCCAAAAACATTCAGTACTTC
TRBD2,TRBJ2-1,once,21,TRBV6-2/TRBV6-3,CASSYSIEVGTSGSTYNEQFF,TGTGCCAGCAGTTACTCGATTGAAGTTGGGACTAGCGGGAGCACCTACAATGAGCAGTTCTTC
TRBD2,TRBJ2-1,.,18,TRBV6-5,CASSYQGLAGVFRNEQFF,TGTGCCAGCAGTTACCAGGGACTAGCGGGAGTTTTCAGGAATGAGCAGTTCTTC
TRBD1,TRBJ2-7,many,15,TRBV27,CASSAETGEFHEQYF,TGTGCCAGCAGTGCGGAGACAGGGGAGTTCCACGAGCAGTACTTC
TRBD2,TRBJ2-1,.,15,TRBV20-1,CSAQSSGRISGEQFF,TGCAGTGCTCAATCTAGCGGGAGAATCAGTGGTGAGCAGTTCTTC
TRBD1,TRBJ2-1,.,16,TRBV7-6,CASSLAGTGGGYEQFF,TGTGCCAGCAGCTTAGCGGGGACAGGGGGCGGGTATGAGCAGTTCTTC
TRBD2,TRBJ2-2,few,15,TRBV12-3/TRBV12-4,CASSLVAGFTGELFF,TGTGCCAGCAGTTTGGTAGCGGGATTCACCGGGGAGCTGTTTTTT
.,TRBJ2-1,.,15,TRBV27,CASISGQGAYNEQFF,TGTGCCAGCATCTCGGGTCAGGGCGCTTACAATGAGCAGTTCTTC
.,TRBJ1-1,few,14,TRBV7-2,CASSRQRLNTEAFF,TGTGCCAGCAGTCGACAGAGATTGAACACTGAAGCTTTCTTT
.,TRBJ2-7,.,13,TRBV10-3,CAINDGEYYEQYF,TGTGCCATCAACGACGGGGAGTACTACGAGCAGTACTTC
TRBD2,TRBJ2-2,.,18,TRBV4-1,CASSPAGLAGVGTGELFF,TGCGCCAGCAGCCCAGCGGGACTAGCGGGAGTAGGAACCGGGGAGCTGTTTTTT
.,TRBJ2-2,.,17,TRBV9,CASTRGTGGTFTGELFF,TGTGCCAGCACCCGAGGGACTGGCGGGACTTTCACCGGGGAGCTGTTTTTT
TRBD2,TRBJ2-5,.,16,TRBV7-6,CASSLDLAGGRVTQYF,TGTGCCAGCAGCTTAGATCTAGCGGGGGGCCGGGTGACCCAGTACTTC
TRBD2,TRBJ2-1,once,14,TRBV9,CASSGRLAGGQQFF,TGTGCCAGCAGCGGCAGACTAGCGGGGGGGCAGCAGTTCTTC
.,TRBJ2-1,.,15,TRBV20-1,CSARQPDGLYNEQFF,TGCAGTGCTAGACAACCGGACGGCCTTTACAATGAGCAGTTCTTC
TRBD2,TRBJ2-4,few,15,TRBV12-3/TRBV12-4,CASSLGREGLGIQYF,TGTGCCAGCAGTTTAGGTCGGGAGGGCCTAGGCATTCAGTACTTC
TRBD1,TRBJ1-2,few,13,TRBV20-1,CSPYQGAGYGYTF,TGCAGCCCTTATCAGGGGGCCGGCTATGGCTACACCTTC
TRBD1,TRBJ1-5,.,15,TRBV6-1,CASSETRTGDQPQHF,TGTGCCAGCAGTGAAACCAGGACAGGAGATCAGCCCCAGCATTTT
.,TRBJ2-2,once,15,TRBV5-1,CASSTQGLFTGELFF,TGCGCCAGCAGCACGCAGGGACTTTTCACCGGGGAGCTGTTTTTT
.,TRBJ1-1,few,15,TRBV30,CAWSYQSSGNTEAFF,TGTGCCTGGTCCTATCAGTCCAGCGGGAACACTGAAGCTTTCTTT
.,TRBJ2-7,.,15,TRBV28,CASSPQDWLSYEQYF,TGTGCCAGCAGTCCCCAAGATTGGCTCTCCTACGAGCAGTACTTC
.,TRBJ2-2,few,13,TRBV28,CASSIQNTGELFF,TGTGCCAGCAGCATACAGAACACCGGGGAGCTGTTTTTT
TRBD2,TRBJ2-1,few,16,TRBV3-1,CASSQYAGGSYNEQFF,TGTGCCAGCAGCCAATATGCGGGGGGTTCCTACAATGAGCAGTTCTTC
.,TRBJ2-1,few,13,TRBV29-1,CSVEGERYNEQFF,TGCAGCGTTGAGGGAGAGCGGTACAATGAGCAGTTCTTC
.,TRBJ2-6,many,13,TRBV29-1,CSVAGSGANVLTF,TGCAGCGTTGCAGGGTCTGGGGCCAACGTCCTGACTTTC
TRBD1,TRBJ1-5,.,14,TRBV6-1,CASNRGWSNQPQHF,TGTGCCAGCAACAGGGGATGGAGCAATCAGCCCCAGCATTTT
.,TRBJ2-1,few,13,TRBV9,CASSVGPVNEQFF,TGTGCCAGCAGCGTAGGGCCTGTCAATGAGCAGTTCTTC
.,TRBJ2-3,.,13,TRBV24-1,CATGDRTADTQYF,TGTGCCACCGGAGACCGGACAGCAGATACGCAGTATTTT
TRBD1,TRBJ2-5,few,16,TRBV20-1,CSASAQGQWFLETQYF,TGCAGTGCTAGTGCCCAGGGACAGTGGTTTTTGGAGACCCAGTACTTC
TRBD2,TRBJ2-1,.,18,TRBV27,CASSLMPPPGLAGNEQFF,TGTGCCAGCAGTTTAATGCCACCGCCGGGACTAGCAGGCAATGAGCAGTTCTTC
.,TRBJ1-2,few,12,TRBV24-1,CATSDLKYGYTF,TGTGCCACCAGTGATCTTAAGTATGGCTACACCTTC
.,TRBJ2-2,once,12,TRBV20-1,CSASRDTGELFF,TGCAGTGCTAGTCGGGACACCGGGGAGCTGTTTTTT
.,TRBJ2-1,few,12,TRBV4-2,CASSLTDGEQFF,TGTGCCAGCAGCCTAACAGACGGTGAGCAGTTCTTC
TRBD1,TRBJ2-2,few,16,TRBV24-1,CATSEPGTGWTGELFF,TGTGCCACCAGTGAGCCAGGGACAGGGTGGACCGGGGAGCTGTTTTTT
.,TRBJ2-3,.,13,TRBV29-1,CSVEDGLADTQYF,TGCAGCGTTGAAGATGGGTTAGCAGATACGCAGTATTTT
.,TRBJ2-1,few,11,TRBV6-6,CASSHGREQFF,TGTGCCAGCAGTCATGGACGGGAGCAGTTCTTC
.,TRBJ1-6,.,13,TRBV28,CASSLSGLSPLHF,TGTGCCAGCAGTTTGTCGGGGCTGTCACCCCTCCACTTT
TRBD1,TRBJ2-7,.,15,TRBV20-1,CSARGARGNSYEQYF,TGCAGTGCTAGAGGGGCCAGGGGGAATTCCTACGAGCAGTACTTC
.,TRBJ2-1,.,14,TRBV11-2,CASRTWSGGNEQFF,TGTGCCAGCCGCACCTGGAGCGGAGGCAATGAGCAGTTCTTC